Listed below are T cell receptor beta chains from one sample, sequenced in a study of tumor-infiltrating lymphocytes in primary liver carcinoma. TCRdb ran MiXCR on the multiplex PCR reads and lists one entry per CDR3 protein. This sample yields 100,000 or so distinct CDR3 sequences, of which about four fifths are seen a single time; approximately 18% belongs to the top ten. Sequences were obtained from liver tumor tissue from sampling region 3. These receptor sequences come from a man in his forties or fifties with primary liver carcinoma and hepatitis B virus infection. The CDR3 runs from the conserved cysteine through the conserved F or W. Each record gives: CDR3 protein, V gene, clone size, J gene. A row's size may be missing; if present it is once, few, many or a size class.

cdr3_aa: CASRPTGTSGSGDTQCF
v_call: TRBV5-5
clone_size: .
j_call: TRBJ2-3

cdr3_aa: CASSSITEDTQYF
v_call: TRBV11-2
clone_size: .
j_call: TRBJ2-3

cdr3_aa: CAWSADGRTEDFF
v_call: TRBV30
clone_size: .
j_call: TRBJ1-1

cdr3_aa: CSVAISRRSGEQYF
v_call: TRBV29-1
clone_size: .
j_call: TRBJ2-7

cdr3_aa: CASSIGQNSYNEQFF
v_call: TRBV19
clone_size: .
j_call: TRBJ2-1

cdr3_aa: CVSSQEYGSNYEQYF
v_call: TRBV4-3
clone_size: .
j_call: TRBJ2-7

cdr3_aa: CASGSSGGVYEQFF
v_call: TRBV12-5
clone_size: .
j_call: TRBJ2-1

cdr3_aa: CSVARSEISTDTQYF
v_call: TRBV29-1
clone_size: .
j_call: TRBJ2-3

cdr3_aa: CSVVRGWGLNTEAFF
v_call: TRBV29-1
clone_size: once
j_call: TRBJ1-1

cdr3_aa: CGSSLRPHQPQHF
v_call: TRBV12-3/TRBV12-4
clone_size: .
j_call: TRBJ1-5

cdr3_aa: CSVSNRGGSEAFF
v_call: TRBV29-1
clone_size: few
j_call: TRBJ1-1

cdr3_aa: CSVGTSVAMTGELFF
v_call: TRBV29-1
clone_size: .
j_call: TRBJ2-2

cdr3_aa: CIAPAASVDGYTF
v_call: TRBV29-1
clone_size: .
j_call: TRBJ1-2

cdr3_aa: CASSFEGESNQPQHF
v_call: TRBV28
clone_size: many
j_call: TRBJ1-5

cdr3_aa: CASTLSRFGNEQFF
v_call: TRBV11-2
clone_size: .
j_call: TRBJ2-1

cdr3_aa: CASNAVAGWVNNERFF
v_call: TRBV14
clone_size: .
j_call: TRBJ2-1

cdr3_aa: CASSLSRDNSPLHF
v_call: TRBV13
clone_size: .
j_call: TRBJ1-6

cdr3_aa: CASNLSRDNTGKLFF
v_call: TRBV7-3
clone_size: .
j_call: TRBJ2-2

cdr3_aa: CASNLVTSNEQSF
v_call: TRBV5-6
clone_size: .
j_call: TRBJ2-1

cdr3_aa: CASNQAATGGGNAIYF
v_call: TRBV4-3
clone_size: .
j_call: TRBJ1-3

cdr3_aa: CCVQVAQTQYF
v_call: TRBV29-1
clone_size: .
j_call: TRBJ2-5

cdr3_aa: CSAQYTDTQFF
v_call: TRBV29-1
clone_size: .
j_call: TRBJ2-3

cdr3_aa: CASSSGTSGTDTQYF
v_call: TRBV5-6
clone_size: many
j_call: TRBJ2-3

cdr3_aa: CASRISRYTDTQYF
v_call: TRBV7-8
clone_size: .
j_call: TRBJ2-3

cdr3_aa: CGTSAGMGRTDTQYF
v_call: TRBV10-3
clone_size: .
j_call: TRBJ2-3

cdr3_aa: CGSSPTVTGGDSPLHF
v_call: TRBV5-6
clone_size: .
j_call: TRBJ1-6

cdr3_aa: CASSRDGRRTDTQYF
v_call: TRBV19
clone_size: few
j_call: TRBJ2-3

cdr3_aa: CASRVRGTRSRETQYF
v_call: TRBV6-1
clone_size: .
j_call: TRBJ2-5

cdr3_aa: CASSYSEERGDEQFF
v_call: TRBV6-6
clone_size: .
j_call: TRBJ2-1

cdr3_aa: CASTLARGSQAFF
v_call: TRBV11-1
clone_size: .
j_call: TRBJ1-1

cdr3_aa: CASSYSWEDHEQFF
v_call: TRBV6-2/TRBV6-3
clone_size: .
j_call: TRBJ2-1

cdr3_aa: CASSSGGSGANVLTF
v_call: TRBV7-9
clone_size: many
j_call: TRBJ2-6

cdr3_aa: CANSWLGNEQFF
v_call: TRBV12-3/TRBV12-4
clone_size: once
j_call: TRBJ2-1

cdr3_aa: CASSGQGMAGANVLTF
v_call: TRBV6-1
clone_size: once
j_call: TRBJ2-6

cdr3_aa: CSIGWVGLQETQYF
v_call: TRBV29-1
clone_size: .
j_call: TRBJ2-5

cdr3_aa: CSVRTSGRGFLSEQFF
v_call: TRBV29-1
clone_size: medium-sized
j_call: TRBJ2-1

cdr3_aa: CASNPGLAGTETQYF
v_call: TRBV6-5
clone_size: .
j_call: TRBJ2-3

cdr3_aa: CVSSFGGEGNQLQHF
v_call: TRBV5-1
clone_size: .
j_call: TRBJ1-5

cdr3_aa: CTSRRTGNNQPQHF
v_call: TRBV6-2/TRBV6-3
clone_size: .
j_call: TRBJ1-5

cdr3_aa: CPSTNRVSQPQHF
v_call: TRBV12-3/TRBV12-4
clone_size: .
j_call: TRBJ1-5

cdr3_aa: CASKPGLARSDTQYF
v_call: TRBV6-5
clone_size: .
j_call: TRBJ2-3

cdr3_aa: CATAVRGAEVGEAFF
v_call: TRBV2
clone_size: many
j_call: TRBJ1-1

cdr3_aa: CASSSWDRGRDSPFHF
v_call: TRBV4-3
clone_size: .
j_call: TRBJ1-6

cdr3_aa: CASSPSSFQGTGRETRYF
v_call: TRBV11-2
clone_size: .
j_call: TRBJ2-5

cdr3_aa: CASSRDSYNEQFF
v_call: TRBV28
clone_size: many
j_call: TRBJ2-1

cdr3_aa: CTSSLISFEQETQYF
v_call: TRBV7-9
clone_size: once
j_call: TRBJ2-5

cdr3_aa: CTSSPQVPGPQHF
v_call: TRBV18
clone_size: once
j_call: TRBJ1-5

cdr3_aa: CASSLKEDTEAFF
v_call: TRBV12-3/TRBV12-4
clone_size: .
j_call: TRBJ1-1

cdr3_aa: CVSSLWDTGELFF
v_call: TRBV11-1
clone_size: .
j_call: TRBJ2-2

cdr3_aa: CVSSLASGSSFGEQFF
v_call: TRBV7-8
clone_size: once
j_call: TRBJ2-1

cdr3_aa: CVSSEESQGTETFF
v_call: TRBV11-2
clone_size: once
j_call: TRBJ1-1

cdr3_aa: CARSRLSGDYEHYF
v_call: TRBV12-3/TRBV12-4
clone_size: .
j_call: TRBJ2-7

cdr3_aa: CSLGLAGGFYNEQFF
v_call: TRBV29-1
clone_size: .
j_call: TRBJ2-1

cdr3_aa: CSVLQGPNQPQHF
v_call: TRBV29-1
clone_size: many
j_call: TRBJ1-5

cdr3_aa: CSVGGGANITDTQYF
v_call: TRBV29-1
clone_size: .
j_call: TRBJ2-3

cdr3_aa: CASKDGSTRGYTF
v_call: TRBV28
clone_size: .
j_call: TRBJ1-2

cdr3_aa: CSVLGGAAEPPGETQYF
v_call: TRBV29-1
clone_size: .
j_call: TRBJ2-5

cdr3_aa: CASPPPDGVFHEQYF
v_call: TRBV28
clone_size: .
j_call: TRBJ2-7

cdr3_aa: CSFLGRGGAKTGELFF
v_call: TRBV29-1
clone_size: .
j_call: TRBJ2-2